The 26 T cell receptor beta chains listed next were all sequenced from one sample in a study of blood T cell repertoires in COVID-19. The assay was immunoSEQ multiplex PCR, and TCRdb's table has in-frame clones only and misses some. Found here are some 70,000 clones, 75% to 90% of them singletons; the top ten hold 8.2%. Sequencing used peripheral blood. Every receptor here comes from a man aged 50 or older with active COVID-19.

The genes are TRBV19 and TRBJ1-4; possible D gene TRBD1, 6 bases. Per germline, CDR1 LNHDA and CDR2 SQIVND (reference sequence). The CDR3 sequence is 15 residues long. Trimming pared 10 bases from V and 0 bases from J, leaving 15 bases between. CDR3 coding DNA: TGTGCCACCCAGGACAGTAGTGCAACTAATGAAAAACTGTTTTTT. Protein sequence: CATQDSSATNEKLFF.

The V call is TRBV3-1 (or the pseudogene TRBV3-2), the J call TRBJ1-2; D is unresolved. CDR3 size: 15 residues. CDR1 and CDR2 (germline): LGHDT, YNNKEL (reference sequence). V lost 1 base, J lost 8 bases, and 17 bases lay in between. CDR3 nucleotide sequence: TGTGCCAGCAGCCAAGTCTCTCGGCCGGGTGTGGGCTACACCTTC. Amino acids: CASSQVSRPGVGYTF.

The chain links TRBV7-8 to TRBJ1-3; D unresolved. The germline CDR1 and CDR2 sequences are SGHVS and FQNEAQ. This CDR3 has 14 residues. Trimming shortened V by 5 bases and J by 4 bases, and 12 bases separated the two germline ends. DNA of the CDR3: TGTGCCAGCAGCAATCAGGCAATGGGAAACACCATATATTTT. Amino acid sequence: CASSNQAMGNTIYF.

The chain combines TRBV27 with TRBJ1-1; D possibly corresponds to TRBD1 (5 bases). This CDR3 has 15 amino acids. V was shortened by 2 bases and J by 6 bases, with 16 bases between the two germline ends. In germline, CDR1 is MNHEY, CDR2 SMNVEV (reference sequence). This CDR3 is CASSLRFGGTSEAFF. The CDR3 coding sequence is TGTGCCAGCAGTTTAAGATTTGGGGGGACTTCTGAAGCTTTCTTT.

V gene TRBV19 combines with J gene TRBJ1-5; D is perhaps TRBD1 (6 bases). The germline V and J ends were trimmed by 8 bases and 3 bases, with 14 bases remaining between them. The CDR3 covers 14 residues. Germline V gene data show CDR1 as LNHDA and CDR2 as SQIVND (reference sequence). This CDR3 reads CASVSGGFNQPQHF. The CDR3 coding sequence is TGTGCCAGTGTCTCGGGGGGCTTCAATCAGCCCCAGCATTTT.

The V gene is TRBV6-6, the J gene TRBJ1-5, with D possibly being TRBD1 (5 bases). CDR3 length equals 17 residues. CDR1 is MNHNY and CDR2 is SVGAGI in the germline V gene (reference sequence). The ends were cut back, 5 bases at V and 0 bases at J, with 17 bases in the middle. CDR3 nucleotide sequence: TGTGCCAGCAGTCCCTGGCAGGGCGAGTATAGCAATCAGCCCCAGCATTTT. It codes for CASSPWQGEYSNQPQHF.

This rearrangement joins TRBV5-4 to TRBJ2-7, with D possibly TRBD2 on 5 matching bases. The V and J ends lost 0 bases and 5 bases respectively, with 15 bases between them. The V gene's germline CDR1 is SGHNT and CDR2 YYREEE (reference sequence). The CDR3 contains 15 residues. CDR3 in DNA: TGTGCCAGCAGCTTGGCCGGGGTTGGTAGGGACGAGCAGTACTTC. Translation gives CASSLAGVGRDEQYF.

This chain joins TRBV5-1 and TRBJ2-3, with 8 bases fitting TRBD2. The CDR3 sequence is 15 residues long. Germline trimming cut 3 bases from V and 4 bases from J; bases unmatched to any gene: 7. The germline V gene has CDR1 SGHRS and CDR2 YFSETQ. The CDR3 here is CASSSLGLASDTQYF. CDR3 bases: TGCGCCAGCAGCTCCCTAGGACTAGCCTCAGATACGCAGTATTTT.

The gene calls are TRBV5-4 and TRBJ1-1, with 8 bases lining up with TRBD1. The germline V gene encodes CDR1 SGHNT and CDR2 YYREEE (reference sequence). J lost 8 bases, V lost 4 bases, and 10 bases had no gene match. There are 14 residues in the CDR3. This CDR3 is CASSLDRAALEAFF. CDR3 bases: TGTGCCAGCAGCCTGGACAGGGCTGCCTTAGAAGCTTTCTTT.

This clone came up a few times. The chain has TRBV5-5 and TRBJ1-2; TRBD1 aligns across 8 bases. Trimming at V came to 4 bases and at J to 7 bases, leaving 15 bases not matched to a gene. This CDR3 has 16 residues. Germline lookup yields CDR1 SGHKS and CDR2 YYEKEE (reference sequence). The CDR3 sequence: CASSDRAGQGARGYTF. Written as DNA, the CDR3 is TGTGCCAGCAGCGACAGGGCCGGCCAGGGGGCGCGTGGCTACACCTTC.

This clone has only a few counts. J is TRBJ1-5 and V is TRBV19, with 9 nucleotides matching TRBD1. The trim removed 1 base at V and 6 bases at J, leaving 7 bases unmatched. CDR1 is LNHDA, CDR2 SQIVND, per germline (reference sequence). CDR3 length: 16 residues. The CDR3 here is CASSIGGQGWGQPQHF. The CDR3 bases are TGTGCCAGTAGTATAGGGGGACAGGGCTGGGGTCAGCCCCAGCATTTT.

This clone was observed once. The chain joins TRBV4-1 to TRBJ2-5, with TRBD2 as a possible D gene (5 bases). The CDR3 is 14 amino acids. Germline V gene data show CDR1 as MGHRA and CDR2 as YSYEKL. Trimming stripped 1 base from V and 5 bases from J, with 11 bases between. CDR3 sequence: CASSQVEGGETQYF. In nucleotides, the CDR3 is TGCGCCAGCAGCCAAGTGGAAGGCGGGGAGACCCAGTACTTC.

V is TRBV13 and J is TRBJ1-2, with 7 nucleotides matching TRBD1. The CDR3 is made up of 17 amino acids. J was trimmed by 2 bases and V by 0 bases; bases with no gene match: 9. From germline, CDR1 is PRHDT and CDR2 FYEKMQ (reference sequence). CDR3 region: CASSLGQGSRPNYGYTF. The DNA for the CDR3 is TGTGCCAGCAGCTTAGGACAGGGGTCCCGACCAAACTATGGCTACACCTTC.

The chain has TRBV4-2 and TRBJ1-2; D gene unclear. The CDR3 length is 16 residues. CDR1 and CDR2 (germline): LGHNA, YNFKEQ. Trimming stripped 4 bases from V and 1 base from J, with 16 bases between. The CDR3: CASSRNPGGDNYGYTF. DNA for the CDR3: TGTGCCAGCAGCCGAAACCCCGGAGGCGATAACTATGGCTACACCTTC.

The V and J genes are TRBV5-6 and TRBJ2-1; D gene uncertain. The CDR3 totals 13 residues. Germline-derived CDR1 and CDR2 are SGHDT and YYEEEE. Deletions cut 1 base from V and 7 bases from J, with 9 bases between. The CDR3 here is CASSLRGWNEQFF. The CDR3 coding sequence is TGTGCCAGCAGCTTGAGAGGCTGGAATGAGCAGTTCTTC.

The V call is TRBV7-7, the J call TRBJ2-1; 7 bases agree with TRBD1. Germline CDR1 reads SSHAT; CDR2 reads FNYEAQ (reference sequence). The CDR3 is made up of 14 amino acids. V was pared by 5 bases and J by 9 bases, with 10 bases of the junction left unmatched. In DNA, the CDR3 is TGTGCCAGCAGCCTCCTCTGGGACAGCCCTGAGCAGTTCTTC. Its protein is CASSLLWDSPEQFF.

V gene TRBV21-1 combines with J gene TRBJ2-7; the table assigns TRBD2, which was not confirmed against the DNA. TRBV21-1 represents a pseudogene. CDR3 size: 17 residues. The CDR3 DNA reads TGTGCCAGCAGCAAAGCACGGGGTGAGCCAACCTCCTACGAGCAGTACTTC. It specifies CASSKARGEPTSYEQYF.

J is TRBJ2-2 and V is TRBV5-1; 8 bases match TRBD1. The CDR3 covers 14 residues. The germline V gene has CDR1 SGHRS and CDR2 YFSETQ. J gave up 7 bases and V 3 bases, and 5 bases lay outside the gene matches. CDR3 region: CASSSWTGIGELFF. CDR3 coding DNA: TGCGCCAGCAGCTCATGGACAGGGATCGGGGAGCTGTTTTTT.

The chain joins TRBV9 to TRBJ2-1, with 10 bases identical to TRBD2. CDR3 length equals 16 residues. Per germline, CDR1 SGDLS and CDR2 YYNGEE. V was clipped by 0 bases and J by 8 bases; unmatched bases: 8. The CDR3 nucleotides are TGTGCCAGCAGCGTAGAAGGACTAGCGGTGTGGGATGAGCAGTTCTTC. Translating gives CASSVEGLAVWDEQFF. The variable domain in full, with the rest retrieved from reference TRBV9 and TRBJ2-1, is DSGVTQTPKHLITATGQRVTLRCSPRSGDLSVYWYQQSLDQGLQFLIQYYNGEERAKGNILERFSAQQFPDLHSELNLSSLELGDSALYFCASSVEGLAVWDEQFFGPGTRLTVL.

The chain combines TRBV20-1 with TRBJ2-3, with 9 bases identical to TRBD2. The CDR3 totals 15 residues. Germline CDR1 DFQATT, CDR2 SNEGSKA (reference sequence). V gave up 3 bases and J gave up 3 bases; unmatched junction bases: 7. CDR3 DNA: TGCAGTGCTAGTTTCGGGCGGGGGGGGACAGATACGCAGTATTTT. It is translated as CSASFGRGGTDTQYF.

V gene TRBV7-8 combines with J gene TRBJ1-3; 7 nucleotides line up with TRBD1. After removal of 5 bases from V and 0 bases from J, the junction contained 4 bases not matched to a gene. The CDR3 totals 15 residues. Germline V lookup: CDR1 SGHVS, CDR2 FQNEAQ. The CDR3: CASSKGTVSGNTIYF. DNA of the CDR3: TGTGCCAGCAGCAAAGGGACAGTCTCTGGAAACACCATATATTTT.

V usage is TRBV3-1 (or the pseudogene TRBV3-2) and J usage is TRBJ2-3; 12 positions match TRBD2. The CDR3 is 17 amino acids. V lost 1 base, J lost 2 bases, and 4 bases stayed unmatched. CDR1 and CDR2 from the germline V gene are LGHDT and YNNKEL (reference sequence). The CDR3 bases are TGTGCCAGCAGCCAAGGACTAGCGGGGGTCCTCACAGATACGCAGTATTTT. As protein: CASSQGLAGVLTDTQYF.

Only a few counts were recorded for this clone. The CDR3 sequence: CASSPGATGSRETQYF. The DNA for the CDR3 is TGCGCCAGCAGCCCTGGGGCTACAGGATCCAGAGAGACCCAGTACTTC. The chain employs TRBV5-1 and TRBJ2-5, with D perhaps matching TRBD1 (5 bases). V was shortened by 4 bases and J by 4 bases, with 20 bases between the two germline ends. The CDR3 spans 16 residues. Germline values: CDR1 SGHRS, CDR2 YFSETQ.

The gene calls are TRBV9 and TRBJ1-1, with D possibly matching TRBD1 (5 bases). Germline CDR1 and CDR2: SGDLS and YYNGEE. Deletions cut 0 bases from V and 4 bases from J, with 10 bases between. CDR3 length equals 14 residues. CDR3 protein: CASSVAWGGTEAFF. CDR3 coding DNA: TGTGCCAGCAGCGTAGCTTGGGGGGGCACTGAAGCTTTCTTT.

The rearrangement uses TRBV12-3 or TRBV12-4 and TRBJ2-1, with D unclear. The CDR3 contains 13 residues. Trimming removed 7 bases from V and 3 bases from J, with 10 bases in between. Here the CDR3 DNA reads TGTGCCAGCAATATACAGAGCTACAATGAGCAGTTCTTC. Translating it yields CASNIQSYNEQFF.

Only one count was recorded for this clone. V usage is TRBV14 and J usage is TRBJ1-2; 10 bases are shared with TRBD1. CDR3 length equals 17 residues. J lost 4 bases, V lost 0 bases, and 8 bases had no gene match. CDR1 is SGHDN, CDR2 FVKESK, per germline. CDR3 nucleotide sequence: TGTGCCAGCAGCCAAGATACGGGGGACAGGGGACTCTATGGCTACACCTTC. This gives the protein CASSQDTGDRGLYGYTF. The whole variable domain, remainder taken from reference TRBV14 and TRBJ1-2, is EAGVTQFPSHSVIEKGQTVTLRCDPISGHDNLYWYRRVMGKEIKFLLHFVKESKQDESGMPNNRFLAERTGGTYSTLKVQPAELEDSGVYFCASSQDTGDRGLYGYTFGSGTRLTVV.